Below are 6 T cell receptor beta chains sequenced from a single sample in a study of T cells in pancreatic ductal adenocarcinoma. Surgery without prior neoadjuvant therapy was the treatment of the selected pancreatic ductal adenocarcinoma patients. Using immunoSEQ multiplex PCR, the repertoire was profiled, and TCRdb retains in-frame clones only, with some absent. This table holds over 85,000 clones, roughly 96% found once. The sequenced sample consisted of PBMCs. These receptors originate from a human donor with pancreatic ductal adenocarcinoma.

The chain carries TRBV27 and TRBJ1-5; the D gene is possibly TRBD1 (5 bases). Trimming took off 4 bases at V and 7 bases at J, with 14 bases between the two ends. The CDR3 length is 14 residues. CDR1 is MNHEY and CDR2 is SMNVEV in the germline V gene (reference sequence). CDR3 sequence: CASSSSGSGQPQHF. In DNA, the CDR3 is TGTGCCAGCAGTTCATCAGGGTCGGGACAGCCCCAGCATTTT.

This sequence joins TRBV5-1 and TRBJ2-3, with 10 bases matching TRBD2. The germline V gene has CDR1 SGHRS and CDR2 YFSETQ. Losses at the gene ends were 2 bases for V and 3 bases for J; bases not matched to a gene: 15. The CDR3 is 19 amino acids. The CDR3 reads CASSFGTSGAPSLTDTQYF. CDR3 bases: TGCGCCAGCAGCTTCGGAACTAGCGGGGCACCATCCCTGACAGATACGCAGTATTTT.

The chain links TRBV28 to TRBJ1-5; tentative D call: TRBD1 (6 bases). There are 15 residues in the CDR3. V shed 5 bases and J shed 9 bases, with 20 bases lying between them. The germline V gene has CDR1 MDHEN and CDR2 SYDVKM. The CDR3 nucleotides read TGTGCCAGCAGTCGTGCGTTGGGGGGCGGGGGGCCCCAGCATTTT. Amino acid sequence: CASSRALGGGGPQHF.

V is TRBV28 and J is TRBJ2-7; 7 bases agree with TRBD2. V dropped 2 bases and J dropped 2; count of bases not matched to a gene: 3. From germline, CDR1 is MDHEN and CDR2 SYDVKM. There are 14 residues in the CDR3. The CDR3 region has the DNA TGTGCCAGCAGTTTAGGGGGAGGGCCCTACGAGCAGTACTTC. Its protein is CASSLGGGPYEQYF.

CDR3 nucleotide sequence: TGTGCCAGCGGGGCTAGCGCAACTAGCACAGATACGCAGTATTTT. Its protein product is CASGASATSTDTQYF. The J gene is TRBJ2-3, the V gene TRBV2; tentatively, D is TRBD2 (6 bases). The CDR3 has 15 residues. Trimming cost V 8 bases and J 0 bases, with 15 bases left between them. Germline V lookup: CDR1 SNHLY, CDR2 FYNNEI.

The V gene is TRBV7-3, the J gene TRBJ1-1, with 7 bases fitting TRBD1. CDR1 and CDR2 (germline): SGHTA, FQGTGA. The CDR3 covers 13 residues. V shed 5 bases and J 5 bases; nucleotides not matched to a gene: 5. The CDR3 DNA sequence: TGTGCCAGCAGCATCGCAGGGGGGACTGAAGCTTTCTTT. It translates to CASSIAGGTEAFF.